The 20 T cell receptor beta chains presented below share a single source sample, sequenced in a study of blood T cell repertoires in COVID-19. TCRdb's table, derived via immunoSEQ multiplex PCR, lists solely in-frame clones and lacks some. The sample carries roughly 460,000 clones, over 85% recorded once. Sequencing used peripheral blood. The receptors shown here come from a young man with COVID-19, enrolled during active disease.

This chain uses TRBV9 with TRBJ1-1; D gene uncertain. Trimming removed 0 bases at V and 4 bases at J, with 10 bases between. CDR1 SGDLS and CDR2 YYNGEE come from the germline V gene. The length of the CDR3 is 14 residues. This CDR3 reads CASSVARVGTEAFF. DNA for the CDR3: TGTGCCAGCAGCGTAGCTCGGGTGGGCACTGAAGCTTTCTTT.

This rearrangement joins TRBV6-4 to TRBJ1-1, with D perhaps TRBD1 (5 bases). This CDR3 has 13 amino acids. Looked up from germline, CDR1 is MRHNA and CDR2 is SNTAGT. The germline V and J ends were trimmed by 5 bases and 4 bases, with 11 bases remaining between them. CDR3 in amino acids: CASSTSGGTEAFF. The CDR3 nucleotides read TGTGCCAGCAGTACCTCCGGGGGCACTGAAGCTTTCTTT.

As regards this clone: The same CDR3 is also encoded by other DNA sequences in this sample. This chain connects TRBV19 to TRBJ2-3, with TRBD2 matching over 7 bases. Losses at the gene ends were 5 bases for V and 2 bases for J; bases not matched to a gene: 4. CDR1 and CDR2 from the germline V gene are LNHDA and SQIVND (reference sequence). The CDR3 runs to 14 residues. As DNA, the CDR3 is TGTGCCAGTAGTTCTAGCGGAACCACAGATACGCAGTATTTT. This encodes CASSSSGTTDTQYF.

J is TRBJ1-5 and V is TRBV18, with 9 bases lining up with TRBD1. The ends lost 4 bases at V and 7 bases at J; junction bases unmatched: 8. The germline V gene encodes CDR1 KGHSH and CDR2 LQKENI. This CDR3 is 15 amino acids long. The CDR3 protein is CASSLQGQGVQPQHF. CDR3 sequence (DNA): TGTGCCAGCTCACTCCAGGGACAGGGCGTACAGCCCCAGCATTTT.

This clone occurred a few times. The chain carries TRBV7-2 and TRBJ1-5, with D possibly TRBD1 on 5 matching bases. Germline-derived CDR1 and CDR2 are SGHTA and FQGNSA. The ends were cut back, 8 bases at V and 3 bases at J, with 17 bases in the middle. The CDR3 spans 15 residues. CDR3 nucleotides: TGTGCCAGCGCTCCGGGGGTGGGTGACAATCAGCCCCAGCATTTT. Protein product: CASAPGVGDNQPQHF.

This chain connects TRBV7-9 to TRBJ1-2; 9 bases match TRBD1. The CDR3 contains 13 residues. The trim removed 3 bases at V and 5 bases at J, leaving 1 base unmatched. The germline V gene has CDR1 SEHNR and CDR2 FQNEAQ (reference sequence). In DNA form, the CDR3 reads TGTGCCAGCAGCTTTGGACAGGGGTATGGCTACACCTTC. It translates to CASSFGQGYGYTF.

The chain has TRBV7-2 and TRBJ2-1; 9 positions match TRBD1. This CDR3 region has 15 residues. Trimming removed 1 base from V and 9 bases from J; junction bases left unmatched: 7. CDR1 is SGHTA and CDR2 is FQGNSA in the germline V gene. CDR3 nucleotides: TGTGCCAGCAGCTTAGTACAGGGGGCGGTCGGTGAGCAGTTCTTC. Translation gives CASSLVQGAVGEQFF.

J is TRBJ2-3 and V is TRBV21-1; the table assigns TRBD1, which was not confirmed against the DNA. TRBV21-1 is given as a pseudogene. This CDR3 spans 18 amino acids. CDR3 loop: CASSSWIQGAEWTDTQYF. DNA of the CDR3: TGTGCCAGCAGCAGCTGGATTCAGGGGGCTGAGTGGACAGATACGCAGTATTTT.

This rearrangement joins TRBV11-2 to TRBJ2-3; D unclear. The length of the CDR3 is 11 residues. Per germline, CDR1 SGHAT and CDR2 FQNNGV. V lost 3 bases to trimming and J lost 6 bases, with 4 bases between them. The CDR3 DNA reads TGTGCCAGCAGCTTGTATGATACGCAGTATTTT. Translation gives CASSLYDTQYF.

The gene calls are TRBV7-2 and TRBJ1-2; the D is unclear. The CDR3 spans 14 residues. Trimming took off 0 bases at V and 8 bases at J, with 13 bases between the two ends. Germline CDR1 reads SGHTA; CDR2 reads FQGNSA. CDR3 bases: TGTGCCAGCAGCTTAGCGCTTGGGAGCCAGGGCTACACCTTC. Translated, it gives CASSLALGSQGYTF.

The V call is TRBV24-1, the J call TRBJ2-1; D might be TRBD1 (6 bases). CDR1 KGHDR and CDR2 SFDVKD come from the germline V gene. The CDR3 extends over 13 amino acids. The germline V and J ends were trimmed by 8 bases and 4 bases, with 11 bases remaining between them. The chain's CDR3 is CATTAGVYNEQFF. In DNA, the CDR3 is TGTGCCACCACGGCAGGGGTGTACAATGAGCAGTTCTTC.

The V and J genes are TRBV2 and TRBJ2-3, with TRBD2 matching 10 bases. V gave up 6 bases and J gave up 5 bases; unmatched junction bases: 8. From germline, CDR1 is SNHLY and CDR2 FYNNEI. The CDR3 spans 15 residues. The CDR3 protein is CASSGSGGRGDTQYF. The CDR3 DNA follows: TGTGCCAGCAGCGGTAGCGGGGGGCGGGGAGATACGCAGTATTTT. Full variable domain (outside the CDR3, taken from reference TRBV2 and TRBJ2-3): EPEVTQTPSHQVTQMGQEVILRCVPISNHLYFYWYRQILGQKVEFLVSFYNNEISEKSEIFDDQFSVERPDGSNFTLKIRSTKLEDSAMYFCASSGSGGRGDTQYFGPGTRLTVL.

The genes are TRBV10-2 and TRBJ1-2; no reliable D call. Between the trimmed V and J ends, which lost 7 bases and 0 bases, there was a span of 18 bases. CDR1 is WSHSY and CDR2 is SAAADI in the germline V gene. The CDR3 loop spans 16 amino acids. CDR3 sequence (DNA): TGCGCCAGCACCGAGCGGGCAGGAAATACTAACTATGGCTACACCTTC. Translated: CASTERAGNTNYGYTF.

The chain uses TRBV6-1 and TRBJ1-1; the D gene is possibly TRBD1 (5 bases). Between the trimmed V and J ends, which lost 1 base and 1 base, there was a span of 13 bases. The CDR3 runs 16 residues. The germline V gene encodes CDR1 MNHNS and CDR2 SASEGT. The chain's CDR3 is CASSEGQGLTNTEAFF. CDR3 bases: TGTGCCAGCAGTGAAGGCCAGGGACTGACGAACACTGAAGCTTTCTTT.

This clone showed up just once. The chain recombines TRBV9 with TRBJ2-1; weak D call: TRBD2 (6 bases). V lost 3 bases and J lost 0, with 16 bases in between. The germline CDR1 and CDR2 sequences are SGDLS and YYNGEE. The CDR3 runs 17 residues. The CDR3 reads CASSDPGAGSSYNEQFF. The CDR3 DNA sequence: TGTGCCAGCAGCGACCCCGGGGCCGGGAGCTCCTACAATGAGCAGTTCTTC.

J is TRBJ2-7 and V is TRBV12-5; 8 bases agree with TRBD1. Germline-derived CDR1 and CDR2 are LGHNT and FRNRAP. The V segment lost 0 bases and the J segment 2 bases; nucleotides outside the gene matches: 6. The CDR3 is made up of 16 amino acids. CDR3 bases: TGTGCTAGTGGTTTGGTAATCGGGACAGGACCCTACGAGCAGTACTTC. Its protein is CASGLVIGTGPYEQYF.

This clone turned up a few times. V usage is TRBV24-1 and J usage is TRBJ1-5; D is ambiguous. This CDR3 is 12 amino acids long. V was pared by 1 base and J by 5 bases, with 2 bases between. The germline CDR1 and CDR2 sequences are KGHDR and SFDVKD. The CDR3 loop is CATSDFDQPQHF. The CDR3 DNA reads TGTGCCACCAGTGATTTCGATCAGCCCCAGCATTTT.

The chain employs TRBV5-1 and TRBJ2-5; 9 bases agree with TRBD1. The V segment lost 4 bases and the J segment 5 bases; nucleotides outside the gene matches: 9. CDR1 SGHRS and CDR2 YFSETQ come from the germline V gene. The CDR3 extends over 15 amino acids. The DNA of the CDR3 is TGCGCCAGCAGCACCGGGGACAGGGATTACGAGACCCAGTACTTC. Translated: CASSTGDRDYETQYF.

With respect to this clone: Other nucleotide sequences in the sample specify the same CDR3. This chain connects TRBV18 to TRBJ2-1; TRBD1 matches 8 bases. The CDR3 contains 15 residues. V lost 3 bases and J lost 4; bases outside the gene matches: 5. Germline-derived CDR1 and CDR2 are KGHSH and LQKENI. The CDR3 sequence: CASSPRTGNYNEQFF. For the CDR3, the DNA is TGTGCCAGCTCACCTAGGACAGGGAATTACAATGAGCAGTTCTTC.

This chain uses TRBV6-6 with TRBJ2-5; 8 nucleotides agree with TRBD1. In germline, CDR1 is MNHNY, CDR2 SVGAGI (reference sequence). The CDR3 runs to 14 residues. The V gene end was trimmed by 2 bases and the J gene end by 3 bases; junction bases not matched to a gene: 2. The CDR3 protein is CASSYVQGEETQYF. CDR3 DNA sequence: TGTGCCAGCAGTTACGTACAGGGGGAAGAGACCCAGTACTTC.